The next 15 T cell receptor beta chains were all read from a single sample in a study of OX40 agonist ivuxolimab in advanced cancers. Sequencing used immunoSEQ multiplex PCR; TCRdb keeps in-frame clones, though not all of them. The sample carries around 20,000 clones, about 80% recorded once. Material: CD4+ or CD8+ T cells sorted from blood, obtained in a trial of the OX40 agonist ivuxolimab. The source is an adult with an advanced solid tumor such as melanoma, head and neck, liver or kidney cancer.

The chain has TRBV6-6 and TRBJ2-7; no definite D call. Germline CDR1 reads MNHNY; CDR2 reads SVGAGI (reference sequence). The CDR3 totals 14 residues. V was trimmed by 6 bases and J by 3 bases, leaving 15 bases between them. The CDR3 DNA follows: TGTGCCAGCAGCCCGCGTGACATTTACTACGAGCAGTACTTC. Protein: CASSPRDIYYEQYF.

The gene calls are TRBV29-1 and TRBJ2-1; D gene unclear. The germline gives CDR1 SQVTM, CDR2 ANQGSEA. This CDR3 contains 11 residues. The V gene lost 8 bases and the J gene lost 0 bases, with 5 bases spanning the gap. CDR3 sequence: CSSRSYNEQFF. As DNA, the CDR3 is TGCAGCTCCCGCTCCTACAATGAGCAGTTCTTC.

This rearrangement joins TRBV5-1 to TRBJ1-1, with TRBD1 matching 9 bases. The CDR3 runs to 12 residues. V lost 4 bases, J lost 8 bases, and 3 bases stayed unmatched. Germline lookup yields CDR1 SGHRS and CDR2 YFSETQ. CDR3 DNA: TGCGCCAGCAGCCGGACAGGGGACGAAGCTTTCTTT. Residues: CASSRTGDEAFF.

V and J are TRBV19 and TRBJ2-7; no clear D. CDR3 length: 13 residues. Germline V gene data show CDR1 as LNHDA and CDR2 as SQIVND (reference sequence). Trimming left V 10 bases short and J 6 bases short, with 19 bases between. The CDR3 here is CATAKGWAREQYF. CDR3 coding DNA: TGTGCCACCGCAAAGGGCTGGGCTCGCGAGCAGTACTTC. Combining the CDR3 with reference TRBV19 and TRBJ2-7 gives the whole variable domain DGGITQSPKYLFRKEGQNVTLSCEQNLNHDAMYWYRQDPGQGLRLIYYSQIVNDFQKGDIAEGYSVSREKKESFPLTVTSAQKNPTAFYLCATAKGWAREQYFGPGTRLTVT.

The chain uses TRBV4-1 and TRBJ2-6; maybe TRBD2 (5 bases). Trimming removed 1 base from V and 3 bases from J, with 7 bases in between. Germline lookup yields CDR1 MGHRA and CDR2 YSYEKL. The CDR3 spans 15 residues. This chain's CDR3 is CASSQGGFGANVLTF. The CDR3 DNA sequence: TGCGCCAGCAGCCAAGGAGGGTTTGGGGCCAACGTCCTGACTTTC.

The V and J genes are TRBV6-5 and TRBJ2-3; D call uncertain. V lost 2 bases and J lost 1, with 10 bases in between. CDR1 is MNHEY and CDR2 is SVGAGI in the germline V gene. The CDR3 is made up of 15 amino acids. The CDR3 DNA is TGTGCCAGCAGTTACCCTACGGGCGGCACAGATACGCAGTATTTT. It codes for CASSYPTGGTDTQYF.

The rearrangement links TRBV6-6 to TRBJ1-5; unclear D gene. CDR1 MNHNY and CDR2 SVGAGI come from the germline V gene (reference sequence). V lost 5 bases to trimming and J lost 3 bases, with 11 bases between them. The CDR3 loop spans 14 amino acids. DNA of the CDR3: TGTGCCAGCAGTCCGACTAGGATCAATCAGCCCCAGCATTTT. This gives the protein CASSPTRINQPQHF.

The V call is TRBV29-1, the J call TRBJ2-5; 9 nucleotides agree with TRBD2. The germline CDR1 and CDR2 sequences are SQVTM and ANQGSEA. The CDR3 has 13 residues. The J segment lost 0 bases and the V segment lost 7 bases, leaving 3 bases of the junction unmatched. CDR3 DNA: TGCAGCGGACTAGCGGACTACCAAGAGACCCAGTACTTC. Translation: CSGLADYQETQYF.

This rearrangement joins TRBV18 to TRBJ2-5; 10 nucleotides match TRBD1. CDR1 is KGHSH and CDR2 is LQKENI in the germline V gene. Unmatched junction bases numbered 7, after V lost 3 bases and J lost 3 bases. The CDR3 extends over 16 amino acids. As DNA, the CDR3 is TGTGCCAGCTCACCGACCGGGACAGGGGAGGAAGAGACCCAGTACTTC. Translating gives CASSPTGTGEEETQYF. The full variable domain, rest sourced from reference TRBV18 and TRBJ2-5, is NAGVMQNPRHLVRRRGQEARLRCSPMKGHSHVYWYRQLPEEGLKFMVYLQKENIIDESGMPKERFSAEFPKEGPSILRIQQVVRGDSAAYFCASSPTGTGEEETQYFGPGTRLLVL.

The chain uses TRBV28 and TRBJ1-1; weak D call: TRBD1 (5 bases). Germline values: CDR1 MDHEN, CDR2 SYDVKM. With 0 bases removed from V and 0 bases from J, the gap between germline ends came to 8 bases. The CDR3 length is 15 residues. The CDR3 is CASSLWTAMNTEAFF. The DNA for the CDR3 is TGTGCCAGCAGTTTATGGACAGCCATGAACACTGAAGCTTTCTTT.

The V call is TRBV27, the J call TRBJ2-7; D ambiguous. Per the germline V gene, CDR1 is MNHEY and CDR2 is SMNVEV (reference sequence). The germline V and J ends were trimmed by 0 bases and 4 bases, with 7 bases remaining between them. The CDR3 contains 13 residues. The CDR3 DNA is TGTGCCAGCAGTTTATCATCGGATTACGAGCAGTACTTC. Translated, it gives CASSLSSDYEQYF.

DNA of the CDR3: TGTGCCAGCAGCTTTGGCGTAGGCTCCTACGAGCAGTACTTC. This encodes CASSFGVGSYEQYF. The chain combines TRBV5-5 with TRBJ2-7; no clear D. CDR1 SGHKS and CDR2 YYEKEE come from the germline V gene (reference sequence). CDR3 length equals 14 residues. The V end lost 2 bases, the J end lost 0 bases, and 9 bases lay between the germline ends.

J is TRBJ1-5 and V is TRBV29-1; D perhaps matches TRBD1 (6 bases). Germline CDR1 reads SQVTM; CDR2 reads ANQGSEA. The CDR3 is 16 amino acids. Trimming took 7 bases from V and 0 from J, leaving 19 bases between them. CDR3 region: CSAATGTYPSNQPQHF. CDR3 nucleotides: TGCAGCGCAGCAACCGGGACATACCCTAGCAATCAGCCCCAGCATTTT.

The rearrangement joins TRBV28 to TRBJ2-6; D remains unclear. V was cut by 6 bases and J by 0 bases, with 12 bases left in between. The CDR3 is 16 residues long. Germline lookup yields CDR1 MDHEN and CDR2 SYDVKM. The DNA for the CDR3 is TGTGCCAGCAGCCCCCGCCCGGGCTCTGGGGCCAACGTCCTGACTTTC. It codes for CASSPRPGSGANVLTF.

V gene TRBV15 combines with J gene TRBJ1-1; no reliable D call. The germline gives CDR1 LNHNV, CDR2 YYDKDF (reference sequence). This CDR3 has 15 amino acids. Trimming left V 5 bases short and J 1 base short, with 14 bases between. In nucleotides, the CDR3 is TGTGCCACCAGCTTACTTCTAGGCGCGAACACTGAAGCTTTCTTT. Translation: CATSLLLGANTEAFF.